This T cell receptor (beta chain) originates from a study of blood T cell repertoires in COVID-19 (dated by TCRdb to 2020 to 2022). General notes on the study: The collaborator samples originated in the United States, Italy and Spain and spanned the acute and convalescent phases of COVID-19. The sample metadata nearly always contained a de-identified subject ID, COVID-19 status, age in years and sex. HLA class I and class II types, where available, came from metadata supplied by the sample provider rather than from assay-based typing. The repertoires were released in a freely available public database intended as a resource for research on the immune response to SARS-CoV-2. Samples were obtained from the ongoing ImmuneRACE study (first 160 participants) and from about 1,300 subjects provided by 6 global collaborators. Subjects who had been exposed to COVID-19, were actively infected with it, or had recovered from it provided the deeply sampled blood TCRbeta repertoires that made up the dataset. The material from the prospective study consisted of cDNA or gDNA derived from T cells, B-cell-depleted T cells, or PBMCs.

With regard to this clone: Its antigen is currently not known. Nothing much larger sits one base from this clone, and base qualities are not available.

Counted from cysteine to phenylalanine, this CDR3 has 14 amino acids. Left in the record is the CDR3 DNA by itself, 42 bases read in frame from the first base. For CDR1 and CDR2, the germline V gene lists MGHRA and YSYEKL. V loses 0 bases, J loses 5 bases, and the germline ends lie 10 bases apart. Participants in the prospective study were enrolled through a virtual design, were aged roughly 18 to 90 years, and lived in roughly 26 United States geographic areas. To assign participants to cohorts, the prospective study relied on clinical history that participants themselves reported in a screening survey and a study questionnaire. Recovered participants in ImmuneRACE Cohort 3 were defined by two consecutive negative NP/OP PCR tests, clearance by a healthcare professional, or resolution of symptoms. Each participant in the prospective study had whole blood, serum and a nasopharyngeal or oropharyngeal swab collected by mobile phlebotomists. Additional blood draws and questionnaires over an approximately 2-month period could optionally be provided by prospective study participants. Blood samples from the prospective study were shipped frozen or at room temperature prior to DNA extraction.

TCRbeta CDR3 regions were amplified from genomic DNA by means of the immunoSEQ Assay, a bias-controlled multiplex PCR. As for the original processing: Nucleated cell counts per sample were estimated from amplification of reference gene primers within the assay. To quantify the absolute abundance of each unique TCRbeta CDR3 rearrangement, sequence reads were collapsed and filtered. Productive Simpson clonality was computed per sample as the square root of Simpson's diversity index over productive rearrangements. The immuneACCESS repertoire file appears here via TCRdb, limited to in-frame rearrangements. These files lack a portion of the clones; in checked studies, under half of the deficit traces to unresolved V genes, and the cause of the others is not known. That table supplies the V and J calls and clone size; D and trimming were determined from the DNA. A total of 400,000 or so clones appear in this sample, 90% of them only once. The ten largest clones capture 0.6% of the sample.

Study-level results and caveats: Clinical and demographic metadata were provided uncurated, with the amount varying by source and participant.

The clonotype comes from a man between 18 and 35 years old who had recovered from COVID-19. Recombination connected TRBV4-1 to TRBJ1-2; too little of a D gene remains to name it. Sequenced sample: PBMCs or T cells enriched from blood (not recorded which). For the CDR3, the sequence is CASSQEGRGYGYTF. The sequence in DNA is TGCGCCAGCAGCCAAGAAGGTCGGGGTTATGGCTACACCTTC.